Listed below are T cell receptor beta chains from one sample, sequenced in a study of shared clonotypes between healthy human individuals. Only in-frame clones appear in the TCRdb table, and some are missing; sequencing was by immunoSEQ multiplex PCR. The sample consists of around 2,000,000 clones, under 95% of them appearing once. Sequencing used naive CD8+ T cells from PBMCs. These receptors came from a man aged 18 to 30 in good health. Some clones in this sample may be carry-over from other donors' samples. The CDR3 runs from the conserved cysteine through the conserved F or W. D genes are given only for firm matches. Only part of the rows carry a size: once, few, many, or a class if the clone is expanded.

CDR3: CASSLDWLQGSSGNTIYF
DNA: TGTGCCAGCAGCTTAGATTGGCTGCAGGGTTCATCTGGAAACACCATATATTTT
V: TRBV11-2
size: .
J: TRBJ1-3
D: .

CDR3: CASSSFGNTEAFF
DNA: TGTGCCAGCAGCTCATTCGGGAACACTGAAGCTTTCTTT
V: TRBV7-9
size: .
J: TRBJ1-1
D: .

CDR3: CASSTEVSYEQYF
DNA: TGTGCCAGTAGTACAGAGGTCTCCTACGAGCAGTACTTC
V: TRBV19
size: .
J: TRBJ2-7
D: .

CDR3: CASSERGPGGKLFF
DNA: TGTGCCAGTAGTGAAAGGGGGCCAGGAGGAAAACTGTTTTTT
V: TRBV19
size: .
J: TRBJ1-4
D: TRBD1

CDR3: CASSQGAEQYF
DNA: TGTGCCAGCAGCCAGGGTGCCGAGCAGTACTTC
V: TRBV14
size: .
J: TRBJ2-7
D: .

CDR3: CAYSPGLAGGTDTQYF
DNA: TGTGCCTACTCGCCGGGACTAGCGGGCGGGACAGATACGCAGTATTTT
V: TRBV10-3
size: .
J: TRBJ2-3
D: TRBD2

CDR3: CATKLGTGDSYEQYF
DNA: TGTGCCACCAAACTCGGGACAGGGGATTCCTACGAGCAGTACTTC
V: TRBV19
size: .
J: TRBJ2-7
D: TRBD1

CDR3: CASIPWPGEMNTEAFF
DNA: TGTGCCAGCATCCCATGGCCCGGTGAGATGAACACTGAAGCTTTCTTT
V: TRBV2
size: .
J: TRBJ1-1
D: .

CDR3: CASSFALAVLYNEQFF
DNA: TGTGCCAGCAGCTTCGCACTAGCGGTCCTCTACAATGAGCAGTTCTTC
V: TRBV13
size: .
J: TRBJ2-1
D: TRBD2

CDR3: CASPTTENTEAFF
DNA: TGTGCCAGCCCAACCACAGAGAACACTGAAGCTTTCTTT
V: TRBV5-8
size: .
J: TRBJ1-1
D: .

CDR3: CASSSRTSGRYNEQFF
DNA: TGTGCCAGCAGCTCGCGGACTAGCGGTCGCTACAATGAGCAGTTCTTC
V: TRBV7-2
size: .
J: TRBJ2-1
D: TRBD2

CDR3: CASSPVGGVPWDEQFF
DNA: TGTGCCAGCAGCCCCGTCGGGGGGGTCCCTTGGGATGAGCAGTTCTTC
V: TRBV14
size: .
J: TRBJ2-1
D: TRBD2

CDR3: CATSSAGEGPGANVLTF
DNA: TGTGCCACCAGTTCGGCAGGGGAAGGACCTGGGGCCAACGTCCTGACTTTC
V: TRBV15
size: once
J: TRBJ2-6
D: .

CDR3: CASSVPSGRADTDTQYF
DNA: TGTGCCAGCAGCGTACCTAGCGGGAGGGCCGACACAGATACGCAGTATTTT
V: TRBV9
size: .
J: TRBJ2-3
D: TRBD2

CDR3: CASSFRTGLQETQYF
DNA: TGTGCCAGCAGTTTTAGGACAGGGCTCCAAGAGACCCAGTACTTC
V: TRBV28
size: .
J: TRBJ2-5
D: TRBD1

CDR3: CASSLGLGSSYNEQFF
DNA: TGTGCCAGCAGCTTAGGTTTGGGGAGCTCCTACAATGAGCAGTTCTTC
V: TRBV13
size: .
J: TRBJ2-1
D: .

CDR3: CATQLGPRASYEQYF
DNA: TGTGCCACCCAGTTAGGACCCCGGGCCTCCTACGAGCAGTACTTC
V: TRBV6-5
size: .
J: TRBJ2-7
D: .

CDR3: CASSLLGNQPQHF
DNA: TGTGCCAGCAGTTTGTTGGGCAATCAGCCCCAGCATTTT
V: TRBV27
size: .
J: TRBJ1-5
D: .